This T cell receptor beta chain was sequenced for a study of T cell responses to AZD1222 COVID-19 vaccine. Germline-derived CDR1 and CDR2 are SGDLS and YYNGEE. The CDR3 is 17 amino acids. With V trimmed by 0 bases and J by 2 bases, 7 bases remained unmatched. The assay was immunoSEQ multiplex PCR, and TCRdb's table has in-frame clones only and misses some. This sample yields 90,000 to 120,000 clones, of which 89% are seen a single time; approximately 18% belongs to the top ten. The clonotype originates from an adult in good health. The starting material was peripheral blood, obtained on day 0 of AZD1222 vaccination. The chain is built from TRBV9 and TRBJ2-3; 9 nucleotides match TRBD2. The chain's CDR3 is CASSVARSGGNTDTQYF. As DNA, the CDR3 is TGTGCCAGCAGCGTAGCGCGAAGCGGGGGGAACACAGATACGCAGTATTTT.